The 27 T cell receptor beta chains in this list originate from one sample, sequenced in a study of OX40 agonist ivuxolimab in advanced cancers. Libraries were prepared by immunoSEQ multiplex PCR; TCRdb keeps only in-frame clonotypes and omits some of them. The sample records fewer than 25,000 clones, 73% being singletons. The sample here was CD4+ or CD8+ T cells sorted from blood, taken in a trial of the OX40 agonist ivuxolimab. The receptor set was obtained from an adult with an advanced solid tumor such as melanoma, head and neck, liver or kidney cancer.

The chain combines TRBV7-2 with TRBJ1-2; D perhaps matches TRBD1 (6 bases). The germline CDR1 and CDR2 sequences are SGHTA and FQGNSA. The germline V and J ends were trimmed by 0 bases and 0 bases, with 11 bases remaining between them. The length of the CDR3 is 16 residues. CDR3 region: CASSLAAGATNYGYTF. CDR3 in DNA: TGTGCCAGCAGCTTAGCGGCGGGGGCCACTAACTATGGCTACACCTTC.

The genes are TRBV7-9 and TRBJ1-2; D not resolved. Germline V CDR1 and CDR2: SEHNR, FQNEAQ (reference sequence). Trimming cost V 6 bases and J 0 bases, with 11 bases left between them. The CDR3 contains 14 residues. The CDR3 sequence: CASRGGLANYGYTF. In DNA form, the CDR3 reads TGTGCCAGCAGGGGAGGGTTAGCTAACTATGGCTACACCTTC. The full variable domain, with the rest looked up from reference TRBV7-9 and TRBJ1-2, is DTGVSQNPRHKITKRGQNVTFRCDPISEHNRLYWYRQTLGQGPEFLTYFQNEAQLEKSRLLSDRFSAERPKGSFSTLEIQRTEQGDSAMYLCASRGGLANYGYTFGSGTRLTVV.

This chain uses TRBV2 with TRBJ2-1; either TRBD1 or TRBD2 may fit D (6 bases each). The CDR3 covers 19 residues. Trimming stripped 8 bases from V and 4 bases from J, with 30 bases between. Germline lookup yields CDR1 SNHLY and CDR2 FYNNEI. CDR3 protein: CASSFYGGIRSSGYNEQFF. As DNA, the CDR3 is TGTGCCAGCTCATTCTACGGGGGCATCCGCTCGTCCGGTTACAATGAGCAGTTCTTC.

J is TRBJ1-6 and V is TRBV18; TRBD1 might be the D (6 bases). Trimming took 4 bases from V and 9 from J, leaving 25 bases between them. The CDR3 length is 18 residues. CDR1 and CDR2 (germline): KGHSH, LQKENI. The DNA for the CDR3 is TGTGCCAGCTCACGTGAGGTACAGGGTGAGGGTAATTCTTCACCCCTCCACTTT. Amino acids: CASSREVQGEGNSSPLHF.

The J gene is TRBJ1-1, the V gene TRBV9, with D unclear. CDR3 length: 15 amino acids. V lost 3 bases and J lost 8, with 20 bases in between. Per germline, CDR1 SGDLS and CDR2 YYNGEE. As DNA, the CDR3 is TGTGCCAGCAGCGCCTCAACGGGGTTCTGGGGAGAAGCTTTCTTT. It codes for CASSASTGFWGEAFF.

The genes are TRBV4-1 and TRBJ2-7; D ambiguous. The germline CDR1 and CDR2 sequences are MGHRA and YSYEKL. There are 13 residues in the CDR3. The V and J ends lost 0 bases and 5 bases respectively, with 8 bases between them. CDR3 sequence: CASSQDPGHEQYF. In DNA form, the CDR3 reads TGCGCCAGCAGCCAAGATCCTGGTCACGAGCAGTACTTC.

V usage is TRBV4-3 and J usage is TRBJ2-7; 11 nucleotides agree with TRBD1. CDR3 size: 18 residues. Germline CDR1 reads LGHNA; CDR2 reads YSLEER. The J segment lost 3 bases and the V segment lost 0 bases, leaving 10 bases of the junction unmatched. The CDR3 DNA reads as TGCGCCAGCAGCCAAGATGGGTGGGGACAGGGGGTTGACTACGAGCAGTACTTC. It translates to CASSQDGWGQGVDYEQYF.

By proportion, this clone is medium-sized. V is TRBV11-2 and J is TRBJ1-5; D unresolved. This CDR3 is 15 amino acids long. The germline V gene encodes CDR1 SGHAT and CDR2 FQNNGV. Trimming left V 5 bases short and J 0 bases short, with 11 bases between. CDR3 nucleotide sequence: TGTGCCAGCAGCCCCTCACAGAATAGCAATCAGCCCCAGCATTTT. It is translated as CASSPSQNSNQPQHF.

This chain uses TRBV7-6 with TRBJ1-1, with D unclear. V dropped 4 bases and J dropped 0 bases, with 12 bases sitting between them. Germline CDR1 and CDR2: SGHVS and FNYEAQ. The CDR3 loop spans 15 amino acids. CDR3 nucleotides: TGTGCCAGCAGCTCCCAGGAGGGCTTGAACACTGAAGCTTTCTTT. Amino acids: CASSSQEGLNTEAFF.

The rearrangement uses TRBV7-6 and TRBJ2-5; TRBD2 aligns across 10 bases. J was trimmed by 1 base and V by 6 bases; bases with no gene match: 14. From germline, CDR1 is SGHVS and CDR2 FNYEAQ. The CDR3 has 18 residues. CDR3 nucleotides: TGTGCCAGCAGTTTCCCTGCTAGCGGGGGTGAATCCCAAGAGACCCAGTACTTC. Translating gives CASSFPASGGESQETQYF.

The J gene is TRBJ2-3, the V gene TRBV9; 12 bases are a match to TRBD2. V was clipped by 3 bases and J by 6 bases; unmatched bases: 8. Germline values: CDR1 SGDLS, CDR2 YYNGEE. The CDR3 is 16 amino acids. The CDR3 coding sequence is TGTGCCAGCAGCGGTCCTAGCGGGGGGGCTAGGGATACGCAGTATTTT. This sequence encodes CASSGPSGGARDTQYF. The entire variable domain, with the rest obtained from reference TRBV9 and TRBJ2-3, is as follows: DSGVTQTPKHLITATGQRVTLRCSPRSGDLSVYWYQQSLDQGLQFLIQYYNGEERAKGNILERFSAQQFPDLHSELNLSSLELGDSALYFCASSGPSGGARDTQYFGPGTRLTVL.

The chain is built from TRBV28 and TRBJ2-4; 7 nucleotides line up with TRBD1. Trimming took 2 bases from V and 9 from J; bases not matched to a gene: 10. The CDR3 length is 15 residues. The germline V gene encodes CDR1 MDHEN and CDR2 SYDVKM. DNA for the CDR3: TGTGCCAGCAGTTTACTCCATTTAGGGACAGCCATTCAGTACTTC. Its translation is CASSLLHLGTAIQYF.

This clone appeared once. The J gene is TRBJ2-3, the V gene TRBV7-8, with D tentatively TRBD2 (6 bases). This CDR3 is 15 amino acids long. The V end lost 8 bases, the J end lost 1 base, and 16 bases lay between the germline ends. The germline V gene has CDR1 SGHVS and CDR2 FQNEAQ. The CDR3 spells CASGVGGVGTDTQYF. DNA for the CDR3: TGTGCCAGCGGCGTGGGGGGTGTGGGCACAGATACGCAGTATTTT. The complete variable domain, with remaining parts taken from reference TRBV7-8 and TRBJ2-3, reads GAGVSQSPRYKVAKRGQDVALRCDPISGHVSLFWYQQALGQGPEFLTYFQNEAQLDKSGLPSDRFFAERPEGSVSTLKIQRTQQEDSAVYLCASGVGGVGTDTQYFGPGTRLTVL.

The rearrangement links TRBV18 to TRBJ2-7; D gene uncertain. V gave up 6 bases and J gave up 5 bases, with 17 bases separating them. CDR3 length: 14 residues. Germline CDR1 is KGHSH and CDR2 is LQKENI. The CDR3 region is CASSSGRKNHEQYF. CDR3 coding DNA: TGTGCCAGCTCTTCCGGCCGGAAGAACCACGAGCAGTACTTC.

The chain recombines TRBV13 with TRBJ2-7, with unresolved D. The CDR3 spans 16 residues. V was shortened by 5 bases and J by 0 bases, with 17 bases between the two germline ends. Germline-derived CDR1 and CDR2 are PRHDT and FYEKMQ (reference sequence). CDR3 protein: CASSLRARASSYEQYF. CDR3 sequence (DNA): TGTGCCAGCAGCCTAAGAGCACGGGCGAGCTCCTACGAGCAGTACTTC.

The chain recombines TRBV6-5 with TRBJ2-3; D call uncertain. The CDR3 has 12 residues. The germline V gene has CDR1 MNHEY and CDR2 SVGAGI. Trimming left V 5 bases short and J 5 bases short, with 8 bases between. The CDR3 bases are TGTGCCAGCAGTATAGGTGGAGATACGCAGTATTTT. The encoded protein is CASSIGGDTQYF.

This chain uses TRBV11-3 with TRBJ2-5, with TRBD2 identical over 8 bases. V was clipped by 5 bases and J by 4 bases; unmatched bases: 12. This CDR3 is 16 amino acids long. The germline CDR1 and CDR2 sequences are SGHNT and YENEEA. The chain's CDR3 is CASSISGTGGRETQYF. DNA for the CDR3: TGTGCCAGCAGCATTAGCGGGACCGGGGGCAGAGAGACCCAGTACTTC. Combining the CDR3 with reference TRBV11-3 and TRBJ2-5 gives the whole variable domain EAGVVQSPRYKIIEKKQPVAFWCNPISGHNTLYWYLQNLGQGPELLIRYENEEAVDDSQLPKDRFSAERLKGVDSTLKIQPAELGDSAVYLCASSISGTGGRETQYFGPGTRLLVL.

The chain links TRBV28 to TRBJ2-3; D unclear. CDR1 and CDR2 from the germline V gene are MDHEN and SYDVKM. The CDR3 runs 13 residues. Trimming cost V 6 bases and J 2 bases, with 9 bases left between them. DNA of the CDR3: TGTGCCAGCAGCCCCCCGGTCACAGATACGCAGTATTTT. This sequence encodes CASSPPVTDTQYF.

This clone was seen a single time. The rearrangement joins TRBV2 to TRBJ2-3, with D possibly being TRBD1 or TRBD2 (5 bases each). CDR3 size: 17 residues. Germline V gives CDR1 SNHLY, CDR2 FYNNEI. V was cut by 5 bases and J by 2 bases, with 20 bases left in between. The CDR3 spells CASSRRRDLRDTDTQYF. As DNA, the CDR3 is TGTGCCAGCAGTCGTCGCCGGGACCTCCGGGACACAGATACGCAGTATTTT.

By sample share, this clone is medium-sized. Here the CDR3 reads CASSQGGLSGGEQFF. The CDR3 DNA follows: TGCGCCAGCAGCCAAGGAGGTTTGTCGGGAGGTGAGCAGTTCTTC. V gene TRBV4-3 combines with J gene TRBJ2-1; TRBD2 agrees at 7 bases. In germline, CDR1 is LGHNA, CDR2 YSLEER. V gave up 1 base and J gave up 9 bases; unmatched junction bases: 9. The CDR3 length is 15 residues.

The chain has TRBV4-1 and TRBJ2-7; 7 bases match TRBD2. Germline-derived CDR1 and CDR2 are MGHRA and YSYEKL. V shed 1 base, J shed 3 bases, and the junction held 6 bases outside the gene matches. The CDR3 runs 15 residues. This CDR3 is CASSQADQRGYEQYF. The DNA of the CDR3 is TGCGCCAGCAGCCAAGCTGACCAGCGGGGCTACGAGCAGTACTTC.

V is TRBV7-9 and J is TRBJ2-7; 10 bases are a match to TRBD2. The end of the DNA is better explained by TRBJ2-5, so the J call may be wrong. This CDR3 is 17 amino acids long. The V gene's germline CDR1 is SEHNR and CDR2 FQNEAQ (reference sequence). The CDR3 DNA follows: TGTGCCAGCAGCTTAGTGGGTAGCGGGGGGTACGCTGAGACCCAGTACTTC. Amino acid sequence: CASSLVGSGGYAETQYF.

The CDR3, as DNA: TGTGCCATCAGGCCGACGACAGGGGCCGGCACAGATACGCAGTATTTT. Its protein product is CAIRPTTGAGTDTQYF. The chain uses TRBV10-3 and TRBJ2-3; 8 nucleotides align to TRBD1. The germline V gene encodes CDR1 ENHRY and CDR2 SYGVKD. Unmatched junction bases numbered 9, after V lost 6 bases and J lost 1 base. This CDR3 comprises 16 residues.

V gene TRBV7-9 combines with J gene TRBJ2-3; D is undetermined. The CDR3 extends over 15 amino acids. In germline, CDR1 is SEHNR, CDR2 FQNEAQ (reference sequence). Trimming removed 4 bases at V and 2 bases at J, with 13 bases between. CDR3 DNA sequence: TGTGCCAGCAGCTCCCGCGACGGATACACAGATACGCAGTATTTT. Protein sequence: CASSSRDGYTDTQYF.

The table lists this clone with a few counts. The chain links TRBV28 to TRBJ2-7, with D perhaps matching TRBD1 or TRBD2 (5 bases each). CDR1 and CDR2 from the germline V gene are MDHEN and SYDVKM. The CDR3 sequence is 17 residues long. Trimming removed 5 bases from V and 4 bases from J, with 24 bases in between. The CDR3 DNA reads TGTGCCAGCAGTCGCCGAGGCCGCAGGGACCCACCGTACGAGCAGTACTTC. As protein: CASSRRGRRDPPYEQYF.

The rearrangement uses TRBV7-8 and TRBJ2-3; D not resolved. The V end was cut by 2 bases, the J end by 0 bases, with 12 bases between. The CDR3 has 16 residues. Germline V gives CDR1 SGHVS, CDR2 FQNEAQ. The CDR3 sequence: CASSLLRPPSTDTQYF. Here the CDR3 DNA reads TGTGCCAGCAGCTTACTTCGCCCCCCCAGCACAGATACGCAGTATTTT.

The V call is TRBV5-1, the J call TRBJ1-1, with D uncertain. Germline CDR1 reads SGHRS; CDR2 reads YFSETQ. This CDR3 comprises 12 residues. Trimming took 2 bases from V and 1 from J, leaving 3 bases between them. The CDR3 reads CASSFGNTEAFF. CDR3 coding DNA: TGCGCCAGCAGCTTTGGGAACACTGAAGCTTTCTTT.